These T cell receptor beta chains were read from a single sample in a study of blood T cell repertoires in COVID-19. Generated by immunoSEQ multiplex PCR, the TCRdb table keeps only in-frame clones and is missing some. The sample has 200,000 or so clones; roughly nine tenths are singletons. Specimen: peripheral blood. The receptor source for this set is a man between 65 and 85 years old with active or convalescent COVID-19. Both conserved end residues are trimmed from each CDR3.

v_gene | CDR3aa
TRBV7-9 | ASSAGQGFTYGYT
TRBV6-6 | ASRDLDEQF
TRBV5-1 | ASSSLSGGSRNEQF
TRBV9 | ASSPRDRRETQY
TRBV3-1/TRBV3-2 | ASSQGLAGHGTDTQY
TRBV5-1 | ASSLSQGRGETQY
TRBV7-9 | ASSLIGQGDGYT
TRBV7-2 | ASSWRTASSGYSYNEQF
TRBV5-1 | ASSLNPSTGVSTDTQY
TRBV24-1 | ATSDRGLDRIQYEQY
TRBV7-4 | ASPPRGLSNQPQH
TRBV24-1 | ATSAVWGEGVEQF
TRBV5-6 | ASSLVAVSSYEQY
TRBV5-1 | ASRRDRSLGEQY
TRBV11-2 | ASSLRQGRNTGELF
TRBV19 | ASSPRTGLAGAYEQY
TRBV5-1 | ASGPTGTDNSPLH
TRBV27 | ASSSIGGARYNSPLH
TRBV28 | ASSEHEGLAVTDTQY
TRBV6-1 | ASSEASGQPKDGYT
TRBV27 | ASSQTRNANTGELF
TRBV18 | ASSSTGSGEKLF
TRBV30 | ACPGQGAVEQF
TRBV29-1 | SMGCSSGSVVEAKNIQY
TRBV6-5 | ASNRGQGFYGYT
TRBV10-2 | ASSRAALAVETQY
TRBV19 | ASSIPGQRRGELF
TRBV4-3 | ASSQASYSPLH
TRBV21-1 | ASSKEWVRGTSGDNSTDTQY
TRBV28 | ASSPTGLAKNIQY
TRBV9 | ASSVETGGSTGELF
TRBV27 | ASSLGGSSYNEQF
TRBV7-9 | ASSRGQINEQY
TRBV5-4 | ASSLVAGIQETQY
TRBV6-5 | ASSYAGGTEAF
TRBV30 | ALKGGNYEQY
TRBV6-1 | ASSDPGGNGAF
TRBV5-6 | ASSLGQRTTNYGYT
TRBV7-2 | ASSLTMADIQY
TRBV5-1 | ASSLSGGAADTQY
TRBV19 | ASSIRLSTEAF
TRBV7-2 | ASSAGGGNQPQH
TRBV14 | ASSQGGPRGTEAF
TRBV3-1/TRBV3-2 | ASSPVGADYAEAF
TRBV7-7 | ASSLRTSSGRETQY
TRBV28 | ASSSLGDGYT